Each of the 20 T cell receptor beta chains below was sequenced from the same sample in a study of blood T cells in healthy people across ages. Using a J-beta primer mix together with a sample-barcoded 5' primer, a second PCR was run for roughly 6 to 12 cycles. Each CDR3 protein is one row after TCRdb ran MiXCR on the 5' RACE reads. This table has more than 1 million distinct CDR3 sequences, under 55% appearing once. Sequencing was performed on blood. Receptor source: a woman in her sixties in good health.

The gene calls are TRBV7-3 and TRBJ2-1; TRBD2 matches 8 bases. The length of the CDR3 is 17 residues. The junction had 10 bases not matched to a gene; V was cut back by 1 base and J by 5 bases. Germline assignment: CDR1 SGHTA and CDR2 FQGTGA. CDR3 nucleotides: TGTGCCAGCAGCTTAAAAGGGACGGGAGGGCATCACAATGAGCAGTTCTTC. Translating gives CASSLKGTGGHHNEQFF.

On this clonotype itself: One end of the junction is discordant with germline, which a read error may explain. The rearrangement joins TRBV27 to TRBJ2-1; no definite D call. CDR1 is MNHEY, CDR2 SMNVEV, per germline (reference sequence). This CDR3 has 11 amino acids. CDR3 residues: CTSSSSNEQFF. In nucleotides, the CDR3 is TGCACCAGCAGTAGCAGCAATGAGCAGTTCTTC.

This clonotype was seen more than once but under ten times. The chain couples TRBV7-2 to TRBJ2-7, with D perhaps TRBD1 (6 bases). V lost 5 bases and J lost 3, with 17 bases in between. Germline V gene sequence: CDR1 SGHTA, CDR2 FQGNSA. CDR3 size: 15 residues. The CDR3 is CASSLGGVVFYEQYF. The CDR3 DNA follows: TGTGCCAGCAGCCTAGGGGGAGTCGTCTTCTACGAGCAGTACTTC. The full variable domain, completed using reference TRBV7-2 and TRBJ2-7, is GAGVSQSPSNKVTEKGKDVELRCDPISGHTALYWYRQSLGQGLEFLIYFQGNSAPDKSGLPSDRFSAERTGGSVSTLTIQRTQQEDSAVYLCASSLGGVVFYEQYFGPGTRLTVT.

This chain connects TRBV7-8 to TRBJ2-7; D is unclear. Germline V gene data show CDR1 as SGHVS and CDR2 as FQNEAQ. The CDR3 length is 14 residues. Trimming stripped 2 bases from V and 2 bases from J, with 10 bases between. CDR3: CASSLPDVTYEQYF. DNA of the CDR3: TGTGCCAGCAGCTTACCTGATGTTACCTACGAGCAGTACTTC.

The V and J genes are TRBV9 and TRBJ2-4, with unresolved D. TRBJ2-7 explains the end of the DNA better; the J call may be wrong. Germline V gives CDR1 SGDLS, CDR2 YYNGEE. This CDR3 comprises 13 residues. CDR3: CASSVALSDEQYF. CDR3 DNA: TGTGCCAGCAGCGTAGCTCTTTCTGACGAGCAGTACTTC.

The rearrangement joins TRBV4-2 to TRBJ2-1; 7 bases map to TRBD2. After removal of 4 bases from V and 6 bases from J, the junction contained 12 bases not matched to a gene. Germline loops: CDR1 LGHNA, CDR2 YNFKEQ. The CDR3 has 16 residues. In nucleotides, the CDR3 is TGTGCCAGCAGCCCGACGCGGGACTATGGGGGCAATGAGCAGTTCTTC. As protein: CASSPTRDYGGNEQFF.

The chain joins TRBV6-5 to TRBJ1-2; D is perhaps TRBD1 (5 bases). Germline lookup yields CDR1 MNHEY and CDR2 SVGAGI. The germline V and J ends were trimmed by 2 bases and 8 bases, with 18 bases remaining between them. This CDR3 has 15 amino acids. The CDR3, as DNA: TGTGCCAGCAGTTACATCGGGACCGTGACACGGGGCTACACCTTC. This gives the protein CASSYIGTVTRGYTF.

This clonotype turned up a few times. CDR3: CASPPRGTSGRSYNEQFF. The CDR3 DNA reads TGCGCCAGCCCCCCACGAGGGACTAGCGGGAGGTCCTACAATGAGCAGTTCTTC. This sequence joins TRBV10-1 and TRBJ2-1; 15 bases line up with TRBD2. The V segment lost 8 bases and the J segment 1 base; nucleotides outside the gene matches: 9. CDR1 is WNHNN and CDR2 is SYGVQD in the germline V gene (reference sequence). This CDR3 has 18 amino acids.

This clonotype occurred a few times. The V and J genes are TRBV6-2 or TRBV6-3 and TRBJ2-7; possibly TRBD2 for D (7 bases). Trimming took 8 bases from V and 2 from J, leaving 19 bases between them. Per the germline V gene, CDR1 is MNHEY and CDR2 is SVGEGT. The CDR3 has 15 residues. This chain's CDR3 is CASRTLGAGAYEQYF. CDR3 nucleotide sequence: TGTGCCAGCCGAACCTTGGGGGCGGGAGCCTACGAGCAGTACTTC.

The chain employs TRBV4-1 and TRBJ2-7; 9 bases align to TRBD2. J gave up 5 bases and V 4 bases, and 9 bases lay outside the gene matches. The length of the CDR3 is 15 residues. Germline values: CDR1 MGHRA, CDR2 YSYEKL. The CDR3 DNA is TGCGCCAGCAGCCTACCGGGGACTAGCTTGGACGAGCAGTACTTC. Protein sequence: CASSLPGTSLDEQYF.

This chain joins TRBV20-1 and TRBJ1-2; D is perhaps TRBD1 (5 bases). V lost 0 bases to trimming and J lost 1 base, with 15 bases between them. The germline V gene has CDR1 DFQATT and CDR2 SNEGSKA (reference sequence). CDR3 length equals 16 residues. CDR3 DNA: TGCAGTGCTAGAGATTGGGGGGGACCTAGTAACTATGGCTACACCTTC. Translated, it gives CSARDWGGPSNYGYTF.

J is TRBJ2-7 and V is TRBV9; perhaps TRBD2 as D (6 bases). Germline CDR1 SGDLS, CDR2 YYNGEE. CDR3 size: 14 residues. V was clipped by 3 bases and J by 2 bases, with 12 bases between them. CDR3 loop: CASSGVAEPYEQYF. CDR3 nucleotides: TGTGCCAGCAGCGGCGTAGCGGAACCCTACGAGCAGTACTTC.

This chain links TRBV5-1 with TRBJ2-5, with 8 nucleotides matching TRBD1. The J call may be in error: the DNA end matches TRBJ2-7 better. The CDR3 consists of 17 residues. Germline V CDR1 and CDR2: SGHRS, YFSETQ. The chain's CDR3 is CASSLAAGTGWNDEQYF. The CDR3 DNA sequence: TGCGCCAGCAGCTTGGCCGCCGGGACAGGTTGGAACGACGAGCAGTACTTC.

The chain employs TRBV19 and TRBJ2-7, with TRBD2 matching over 8 bases. This CDR3 has 15 amino acids. Germline trimming cut 1 base from V and 7 bases from J; bases unmatched to any gene: 9. Looked up from germline, CDR1 is LNHDA and CDR2 is SQIVND (reference sequence). The CDR3 loop reads CASSIAGGPSGEQYF. CDR3 nucleotide sequence: TGTGCCAGTAGTATAGCGGGAGGGCCCTCGGGGGAGCAGTACTTC. The full variable domain, rest sourced from reference TRBV19 and TRBJ2-7, is DGGITQSPKYLFRKEGQNVTLSCEQNLNHDAMYWYRQDPGQGLRLIYYSQIVNDFQKGDIAEGYSVSREKKESFPLTVTSAQKNPTAFYLCASSIAGGPSGEQYFGPGTRLTVT.

This clonotype was seen more than once but under ten times. The J gene is TRBJ2-5, the V gene TRBV2; 9 nucleotides agree with TRBD2. This CDR3 spans 14 amino acids. Trimming took 8 bases from V and 0 from J; bases not matched to a gene: 4. The germline V gene encodes CDR1 SNHLY and CDR2 FYNNEI. For the CDR3, the DNA is TGTGCCAGCTCTAGCGGGACAAACCAAGAGACCCAGTACTTC. Translation gives CASSSGTNQETQYF.

The chain recombines TRBV6-6 with TRBJ1-5, with D hard to call. CDR3 length: 13 residues. The V end was cut by 9 bases, the J end by 4 bases, with 13 bases between. Per the germline V gene, CDR1 is MNHNY and CDR2 is SVGAGI (reference sequence). DNA of the CDR3: TGTGCCAGTAACGTCCCGGGGAATCAGCCCCAGCATTTT. Its translation is CASNVPGNQPQHF.

This clonotype showed up just a few times. The chain recombines TRBV27 with TRBJ2-3, with 8 positions matching TRBD1. After removal of 9 bases from V and 0 bases from J, the junction contained 8 bases not matched to a gene. The CDR3 sequence is 15 residues long. Germline V lookup: CDR1 MNHEY, CDR2 SMNVEV (reference sequence). The CDR3 bases are TGTGCCAGACCCCGGACAGGGAATAGCACAGATACGCAGTATTTT. Translating gives CARPRTGNSTDTQYF.

In its sample, this clonotype was seen once. The V gene is TRBV20-1, the J gene TRBJ2-2; perhaps D is TRBD1 or TRBD2 (5 bases each). The CDR3 contains 12 residues. Trimming took off 5 bases at V and 3 bases at J, with 7 bases between the two ends. Per germline, CDR1 DFQATT and CDR2 SNEGSKA (reference sequence). CDR3 region: CSAGGYTGELFF. CDR3 coding DNA: TGCAGTGCTGGGGGATACACCGGGGAGCTGTTTTTT.

The rearrangement uses TRBV7-9 and TRBJ2-1, with 11 bases identical to TRBD2. J lost 7 bases, V lost 4 bases, and 15 bases had no gene match. Germline CDR1 is SEHNR and CDR2 is FQNEAQ (reference sequence). The CDR3 contains 18 residues. DNA of the CDR3: TGTGCCAGCAGCTCCACTGGTATAGGACTAGCGGGTACTAATGAGCAGTTCTTC. This gives the protein CASSSTGIGLAGTNEQFF.

V is TRBV14 and J is TRBJ1-6; D is unclear. V was shortened by 0 bases and J by 10 bases, with 16 bases between the two germline ends. The CDR3 sequence is 16 residues long. The germline gives CDR1 SGHDN, CDR2 FVKESK. CDR3 residues: CASSQDRAPLGSPLHF. As DNA, the CDR3 is TGTGCCAGCAGCCAAGATCGGGCACCTTTGGGGTCACCCCTCCACTTT.